Included here is one T cell receptor (beta chain) sequence, with context. The ends lost 2 bases at V and 1 base at J; junction bases unmatched: 6. Per the germline V gene, CDR1 is SGHDT and CDR2 is YYEEEE. The CDR3 length is 16 residues. The data derive from a study of blood T cell repertoires in COVID-19. About the research overall: The United States, Italy and Spain were the sources of the acute and convalescent COVID-19 samples. T cells, B-cell-depleted T cells, or PBMCs supplied cDNA or gDNA.

Original processing notes: Amplification from reference gene primers served as the basis for estimated nucleated cell counts. The repertoire was sequenced with immunoSEQ multiplex PCR; TCRdb's copy has only in-frame clones and lacks some. That table is the source of V, J and clone size, and D and trimming were worked out from the DNA. The table has more than 200,000 clones, 88% seen once; the top ten hold 2.5% to 3.5%. The sequencing input was peripheral blood. The chain combines TRBV5-6 with TRBJ1-1, with 9 positions matching TRBD1. The clonotype comes from a woman aged 55-70 years with acute or convalescent COVID-19. CDR3 coding DNA: TGTGCCAGCAGCTTTGGACAGGGGCCGGCGAACACTGAAGCTTTCTTT. Protein: CASSFGQGPANTEAFF.